This TCR beta chain appears in the sequencing data of a study of beta chain features in type 1 diabetes. General study results and limits: Shortening that was moderate but significant affected the TCRB CDR3s of Type 1 diabetes patients in all four CD4+ subsets.

The isolated RNA, all of it, was reverse transcribed, so expressed TCRB transcripts were what got sequenced. Naive, central memory and regulatory T cell samples averaged roughly 3.7 million immunoSEQ reads each. TCRdb keeps only in-frame clones here, not all; method: immunoSEQ multiplex PCR. This table has about 660,000 clones, more than 13% appearing once. Germline V gene data show CDR1 as SQVTM and CDR2 as ANQGSEA. V shed 3 bases, J shed 6 bases, and the junction held 3 bases outside the gene matches. The CDR3 consists of 13 residues. Based on CD45RO/CCR7/CD25/CD127/CD95/CD27, CD4+ regulatory, stem cell-like memory, naive and central memory cells were sorted. Worth noting for this clone: Its matching antigen is unknown.

The sequence derives from a man between 18 and 29 years old with type 1 diabetes. V is TRBV29-1 and J is TRBJ2-7, with 12 bases aligning to TRBD2. Sequenced input: naive CD4+ T cells from blood. This chain's CDR3 is CSVDLAGGREQYF. The CDR3 DNA is TGCAGCGTTGACCTAGCGGGGGGGCGCGAGCAGTACTTC.